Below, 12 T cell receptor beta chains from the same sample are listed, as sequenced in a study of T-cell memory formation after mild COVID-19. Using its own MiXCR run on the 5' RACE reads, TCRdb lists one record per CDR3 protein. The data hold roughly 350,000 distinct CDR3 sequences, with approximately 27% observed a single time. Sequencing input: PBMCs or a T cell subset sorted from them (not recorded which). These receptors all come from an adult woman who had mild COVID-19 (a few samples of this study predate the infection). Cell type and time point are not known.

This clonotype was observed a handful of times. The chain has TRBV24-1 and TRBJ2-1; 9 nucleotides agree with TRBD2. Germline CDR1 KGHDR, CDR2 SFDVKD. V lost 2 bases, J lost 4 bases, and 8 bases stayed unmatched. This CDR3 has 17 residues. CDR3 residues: CATSDSSGTSKYNEQFF. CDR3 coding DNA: TGTGCCACCAGTGATTCGTCCGGGACTAGCAAGTACAATGAGCAGTTCTTC.

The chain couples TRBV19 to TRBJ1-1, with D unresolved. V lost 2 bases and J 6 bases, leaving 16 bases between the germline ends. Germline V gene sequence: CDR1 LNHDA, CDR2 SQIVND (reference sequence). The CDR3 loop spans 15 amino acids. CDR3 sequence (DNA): TGTGCCAGTAGTATACTGAGGACCGATAACGCTGAAGCTTTCTTT. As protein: CASSILRTDNAEAFF.

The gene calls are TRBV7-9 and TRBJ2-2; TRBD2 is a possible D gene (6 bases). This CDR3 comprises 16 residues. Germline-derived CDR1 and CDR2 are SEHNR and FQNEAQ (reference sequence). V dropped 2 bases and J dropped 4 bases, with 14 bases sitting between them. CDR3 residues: CASSLLAGYPTGELFF. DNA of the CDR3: TGTGCCAGCAGCTTATTGGCGGGGTACCCCACCGGGGAGCTGTTTTTT.

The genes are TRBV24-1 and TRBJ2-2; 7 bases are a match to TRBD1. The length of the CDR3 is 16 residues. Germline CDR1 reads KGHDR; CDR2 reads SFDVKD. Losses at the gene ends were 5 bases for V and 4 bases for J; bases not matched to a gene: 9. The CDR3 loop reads CATSARDRVRTGELFF. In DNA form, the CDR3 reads TGTGCCACCAGTGCAAGAGACAGGGTCCGCACCGGGGAGCTGTTTTTT.

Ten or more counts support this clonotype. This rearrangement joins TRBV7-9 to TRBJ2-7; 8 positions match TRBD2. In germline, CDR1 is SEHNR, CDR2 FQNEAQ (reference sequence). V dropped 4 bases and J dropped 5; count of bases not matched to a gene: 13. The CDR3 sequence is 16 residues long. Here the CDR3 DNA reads TGTGCCAGCAGCTCCCCTTCAGCGGGAGATATGAACGAGCAGTACTTC. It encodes CASSSPSAGDMNEQYF.

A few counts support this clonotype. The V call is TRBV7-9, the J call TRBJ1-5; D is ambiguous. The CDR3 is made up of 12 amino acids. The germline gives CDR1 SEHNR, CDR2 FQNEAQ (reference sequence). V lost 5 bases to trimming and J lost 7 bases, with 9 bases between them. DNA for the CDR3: TGTGCCAGCAGCCGCAGCGGGCAGCCCCAGCATTTT. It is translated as CASSRSGQPQHF.

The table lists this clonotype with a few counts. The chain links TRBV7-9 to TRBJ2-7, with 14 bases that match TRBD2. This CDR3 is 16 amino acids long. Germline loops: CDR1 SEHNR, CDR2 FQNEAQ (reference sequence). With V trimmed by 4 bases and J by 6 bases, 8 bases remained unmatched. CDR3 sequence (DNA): TGTGCCAGCAGCTCAAAGGGACTAGCGGGAGCGGGCGAGCAGTACTTC. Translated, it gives CASSSKGLAGAGEQYF. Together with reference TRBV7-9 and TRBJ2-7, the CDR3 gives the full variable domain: DTGVSQNPRHKITKRGQNVTFRCDPISEHNRLYWYRQTLGQGPEFLTYFQNEAQLEKSRLLSDRFSAERPKGSFSTLEIQRTEQGDSAMYLCASSSKGLAGAGEQYFGPGTRLTVT.

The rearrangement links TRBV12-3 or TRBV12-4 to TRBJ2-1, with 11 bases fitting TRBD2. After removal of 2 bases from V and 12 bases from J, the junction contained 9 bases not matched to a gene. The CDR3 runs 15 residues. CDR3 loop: CASSLSSGGLDGQFF. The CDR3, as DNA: TGTGCCAGCAGTTTATCTAGCGGGGGGCTCGATGGGCAGTTCTTC.

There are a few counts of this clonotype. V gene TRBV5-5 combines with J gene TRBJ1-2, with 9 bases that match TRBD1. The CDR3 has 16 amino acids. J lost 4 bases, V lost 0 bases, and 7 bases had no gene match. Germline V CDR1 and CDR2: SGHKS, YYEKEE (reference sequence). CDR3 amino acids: CASSLAYTGGFYGYTF. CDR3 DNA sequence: TGTGCCAGCAGCTTGGCCTATACAGGGGGCTTCTATGGCTACACCTTC.

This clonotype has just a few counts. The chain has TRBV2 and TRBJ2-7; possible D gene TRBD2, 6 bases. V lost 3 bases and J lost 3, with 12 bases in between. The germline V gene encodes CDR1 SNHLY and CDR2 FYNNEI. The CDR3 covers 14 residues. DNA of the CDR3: TGTGCCAGCAGTGACGGCGGGGAGAACTACGAGCAGTACTTC. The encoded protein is CASSDGGENYEQYF.

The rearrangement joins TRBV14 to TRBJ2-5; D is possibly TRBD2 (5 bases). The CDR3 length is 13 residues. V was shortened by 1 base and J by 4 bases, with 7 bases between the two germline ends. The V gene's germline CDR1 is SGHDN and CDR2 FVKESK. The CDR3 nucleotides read TGTGCCAGCAGCCAAGTTAGCGCAGAGACCCAGTACTTC. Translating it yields CASSQVSAETQYF.

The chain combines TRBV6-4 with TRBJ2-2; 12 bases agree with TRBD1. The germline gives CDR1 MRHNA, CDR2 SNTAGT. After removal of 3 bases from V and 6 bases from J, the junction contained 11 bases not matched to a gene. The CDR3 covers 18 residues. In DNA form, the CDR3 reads TGTGCCAGCAGTGAATATCTTTGGGACAGGGGGCGCGCCGGGGAGCTGTTTTTT. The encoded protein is CASSEYLWDRGRAGELFF.